This T cell receptor beta chain was sequenced in a study of T cells in localized non-small cell lung cancer. TCRdb's table, derived via immunoSEQ multiplex PCR, lists solely in-frame clones and lacks some. The sample lists roughly 86,000 clones, about four fifths occurring once. Note on this clone: Its specificity is unknown.

Study-level points and caveats: Because only a single region of the tumor was sequenced, heterogeneity remains possible.

CDR1 and CDR2 (germline): MNHNS, SASEGT. The CDR3 has 15 residues. V lost 4 bases and J lost 1, with 10 bases in between. J is TRBJ2-2 and V is TRBV6-1, with D possibly being TRBD2 (5 bases). Sequencing was performed on peripheral blood, taken before any cancer treatment. The source is a man between 40 and 69 years old with stage I lung adenocarcinoma. CDR3 sequence reads: CASSGGWKNTGELFF. CDR3 nucleotide sequence: TGTGCCAGCAGTGGAGGGTGGAAGAACACCGGGGAGCTGTTTTTT.